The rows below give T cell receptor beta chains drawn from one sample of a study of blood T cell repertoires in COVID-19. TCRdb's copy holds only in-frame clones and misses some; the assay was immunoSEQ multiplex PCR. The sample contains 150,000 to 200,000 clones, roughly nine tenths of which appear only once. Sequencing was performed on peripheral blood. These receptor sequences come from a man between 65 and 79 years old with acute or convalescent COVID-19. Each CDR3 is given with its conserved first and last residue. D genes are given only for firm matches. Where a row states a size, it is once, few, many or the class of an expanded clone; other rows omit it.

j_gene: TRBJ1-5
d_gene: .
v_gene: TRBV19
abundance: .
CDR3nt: TGTGCCAGTAGTATCAGGGCTCAGCCCCAGCATTTT
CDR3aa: CASSIRAQPQHF

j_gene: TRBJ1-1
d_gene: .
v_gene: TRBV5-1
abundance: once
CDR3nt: TGCGCCAGCAGGGCCGGGATGAACACTGAAGCTTTCTTT
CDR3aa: CASRAGMNTEAFF

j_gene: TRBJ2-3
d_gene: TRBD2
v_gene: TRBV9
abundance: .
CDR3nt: TGTGCCAGCAGCCCAGGACTAGAGGATACGCAGTATTTT
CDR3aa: CASSPGLEDTQYF

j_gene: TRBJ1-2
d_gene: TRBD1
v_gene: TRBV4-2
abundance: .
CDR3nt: TGTGCCAGCAGCCAGGGAGCGGACAGGGATCCCTATGGCTACACCTTC
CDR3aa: CASSQGADRDPYGYTF

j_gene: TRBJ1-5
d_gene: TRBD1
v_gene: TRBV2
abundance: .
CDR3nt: TGTGCCAGCAGCATAGACAGGGGCGGGCAGCCCCAGCATTTT
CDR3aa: CASSIDRGGQPQHF

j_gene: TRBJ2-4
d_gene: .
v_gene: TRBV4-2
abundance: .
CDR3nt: TGTGCCAGCAGCCAAGATCGGGGTTTAGCCAGAAACATTCAGTACTTC
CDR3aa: CASSQDRGLARNIQYF

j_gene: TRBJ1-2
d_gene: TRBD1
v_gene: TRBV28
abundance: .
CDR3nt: TGTGCCAGCAGTTTCTCGGGACAGTTAGCTAACTATGGCTACACCTTC
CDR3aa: CASSFSGQLANYGYTF

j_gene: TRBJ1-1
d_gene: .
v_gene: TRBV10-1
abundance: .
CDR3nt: TGCGCCAGCAGTCGGAGTAAGAACACTGAAGCTTTCTTT
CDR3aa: CASSRSKNTEAFF

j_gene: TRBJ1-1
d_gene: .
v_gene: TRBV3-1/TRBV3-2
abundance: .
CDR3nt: TGTGCCAGCAGCCAAGATTTGGGGGCCTTCAGCACTGAAGCTTTCTTT
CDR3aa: CASSQDLGAFSTEAFF

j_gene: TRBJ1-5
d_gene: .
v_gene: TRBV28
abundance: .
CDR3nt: TGTGCCAGCAGTTTCCCAGGGAATAGCAATCAGCCCCAGCATTTT
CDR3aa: CASSFPGNSNQPQHF

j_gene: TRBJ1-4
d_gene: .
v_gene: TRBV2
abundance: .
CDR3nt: TGTGCCAGCAGTGAAGGGGGGGGTGGGAATGAAAAACTGTTTTTT
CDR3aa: CASSEGGGGNEKLFF

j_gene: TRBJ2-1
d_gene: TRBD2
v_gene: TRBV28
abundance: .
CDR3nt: TGTGCCAGCAGCGCACCTAGCGGGAGAGGAAATGAGCAGTTCTTC
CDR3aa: CASSAPSGRGNEQFF

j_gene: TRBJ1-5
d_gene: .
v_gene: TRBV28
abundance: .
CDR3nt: TGTGCCAGCAGATATATCACGCGGGGTCAGCCCCAGCATTTT
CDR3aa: CASRYITRGQPQHF

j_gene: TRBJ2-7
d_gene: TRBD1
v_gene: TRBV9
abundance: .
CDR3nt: TGTGCCAGCAGCGCCACTTACAGGGGTTACGAGCAGTACTTC
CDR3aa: CASSATYRGYEQYF

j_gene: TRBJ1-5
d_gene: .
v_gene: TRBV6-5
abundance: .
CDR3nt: TGTGCCACCACTCCGGGACACCTCAATCAGCCCCAGCATTTT
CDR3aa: CATTPGHLNQPQHF

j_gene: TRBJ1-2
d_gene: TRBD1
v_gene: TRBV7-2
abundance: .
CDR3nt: TGTGCCAGCAGCCTCGAGCCGGGACAGGGAAATTTTGGCTACACCTTC
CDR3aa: CASSLEPGQGNFGYTF